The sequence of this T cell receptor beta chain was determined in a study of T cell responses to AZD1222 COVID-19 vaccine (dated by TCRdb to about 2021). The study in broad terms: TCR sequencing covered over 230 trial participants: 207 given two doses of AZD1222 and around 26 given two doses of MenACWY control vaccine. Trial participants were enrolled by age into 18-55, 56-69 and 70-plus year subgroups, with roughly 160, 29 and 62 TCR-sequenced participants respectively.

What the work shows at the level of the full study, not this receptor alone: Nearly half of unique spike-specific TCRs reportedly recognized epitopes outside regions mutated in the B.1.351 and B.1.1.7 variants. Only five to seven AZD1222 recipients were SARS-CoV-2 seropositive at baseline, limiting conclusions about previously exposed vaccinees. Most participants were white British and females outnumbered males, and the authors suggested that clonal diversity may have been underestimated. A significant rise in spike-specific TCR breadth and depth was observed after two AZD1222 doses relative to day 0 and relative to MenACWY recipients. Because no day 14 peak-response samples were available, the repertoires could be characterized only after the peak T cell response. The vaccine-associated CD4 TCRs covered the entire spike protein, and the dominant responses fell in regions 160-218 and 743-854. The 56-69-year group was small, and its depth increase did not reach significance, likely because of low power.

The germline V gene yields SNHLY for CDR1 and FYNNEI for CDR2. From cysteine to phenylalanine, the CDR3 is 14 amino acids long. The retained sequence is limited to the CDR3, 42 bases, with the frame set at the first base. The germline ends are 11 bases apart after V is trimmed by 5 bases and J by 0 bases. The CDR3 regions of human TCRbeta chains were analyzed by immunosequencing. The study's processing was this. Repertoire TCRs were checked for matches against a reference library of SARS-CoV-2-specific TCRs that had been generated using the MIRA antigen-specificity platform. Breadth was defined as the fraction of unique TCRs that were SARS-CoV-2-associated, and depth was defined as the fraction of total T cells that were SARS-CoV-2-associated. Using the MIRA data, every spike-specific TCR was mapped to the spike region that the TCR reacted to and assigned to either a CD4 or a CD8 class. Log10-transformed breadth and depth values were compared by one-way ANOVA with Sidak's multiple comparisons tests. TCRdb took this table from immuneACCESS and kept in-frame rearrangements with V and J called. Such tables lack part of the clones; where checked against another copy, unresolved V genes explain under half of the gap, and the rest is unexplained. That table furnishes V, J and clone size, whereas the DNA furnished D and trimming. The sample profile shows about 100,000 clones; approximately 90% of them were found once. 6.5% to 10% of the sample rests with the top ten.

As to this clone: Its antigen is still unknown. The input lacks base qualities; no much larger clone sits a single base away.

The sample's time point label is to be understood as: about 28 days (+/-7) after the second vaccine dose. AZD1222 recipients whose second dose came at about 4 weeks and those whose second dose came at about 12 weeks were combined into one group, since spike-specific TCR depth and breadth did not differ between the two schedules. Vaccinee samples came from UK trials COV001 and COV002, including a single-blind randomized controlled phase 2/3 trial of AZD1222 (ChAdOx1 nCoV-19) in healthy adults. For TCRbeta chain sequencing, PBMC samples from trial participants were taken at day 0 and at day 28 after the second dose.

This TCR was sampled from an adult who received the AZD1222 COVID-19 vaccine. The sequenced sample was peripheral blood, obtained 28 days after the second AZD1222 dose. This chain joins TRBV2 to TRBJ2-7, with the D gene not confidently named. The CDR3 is CASSTEYFSYEQYF. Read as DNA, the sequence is TGTGCCAGCAGTACAGAGTACTTCTCCTACGAGCAGTACTTC.